Below, 19 T cell receptor beta chains from the same sample are listed, as sequenced in a study of control samples from healthy donors and cancer patients (dated by TCRdb to about 2020). The library was built by means of the immunoSEQ multiplex PCR assay. Imported from immuneACCESS, the table was reduced by TCRdb to in-frame sequences with V and J called. These copies leave out some clones; in studies compared against another copy, an unresolved V gene accounts for under half, and the cause of the remainder is not known. In this sample the table shows 140,000 or so clones, approximately 91% of which occur a single time. The ten most abundant clones make up 3% to 4% of the sample. Sequenced sample: blood. The receptors were sampled from a man aged 30-40 years in good health.

This chain uses TRBV27 with TRBJ1-2; 11 bases line up with TRBD1. The V gene's germline CDR1 is MNHEY and CDR2 SMNVEV (reference sequence). The V gene end was trimmed by 2 bases and the J gene end by 8 bases; junction bases not matched to a gene: 7. The CDR3 length is 15 residues. CDR3 region: CASSLRIGQGAGYTF. The CDR3 DNA is TGTGCCAGCAGTTTACGTATTGGACAGGGGGCAGGCTACACCTTC.

This rearrangement joins TRBV28 to TRBJ1-2; 8 nucleotides match TRBD1. The CDR3 consists of 17 residues. The J segment lost 4 bases and the V segment lost 4 bases, leaving 14 bases of the junction unmatched. Germline V gives CDR1 MDHEN, CDR2 SYDVKM. CDR3 DNA sequence: TGTGCCAGCAGTTCACAAACCGACCGGGACAGGCCCTATGGCTACACCTTC. This translates into CASSSQTDRDRPYGYTF.

The V gene is TRBV2, the J gene TRBJ1-6; TRBD1 matches 7 bases. Trimming removed 3 bases from V and 14 bases from J; junction bases left unmatched: 13. CDR1 and CDR2 (germline): SNHLY, FYNNEI. This CDR3 is built from 15 residues. The CDR3 nucleotides read TGTGCCAGCAGTGATCTTAGGACAGGTTCTCGGTCCCTCCACTTT. Its protein product is CASSDLRTGSRSLHF. The variable domain in full, completed from reference TRBV2 and TRBJ1-6, reads EPEVTQTPSHQVTQMGQEVILRCVPISNHLYFYWYRQILGQKVEFLVSFYNNEISEKSEIFDDQFSVERPDGSNFTLKIRSTKLEDSAMYFCASSDLRTGSRSLHFGNGTRLTVT.

J is TRBJ1-2 and V is TRBV5-5; D gene unclear. The CDR3 covers 12 residues. CDR1 and CDR2 (germline): SGHKS, YYEKEE (reference sequence). Trimming took 4 bases from V and 0 from J, leaving 4 bases between them. The CDR3 sequence: CASSKTNYGYTF. CDR3 coding DNA: TGTGCCAGCAGCAAAACTAACTATGGCTACACCTTC.

The J gene is TRBJ2-3, the V gene TRBV12-5; 9 nucleotides align to TRBD1. This CDR3 has 17 residues. The junction had 16 bases not matched to a gene; V was cut back by 6 bases and J by 6 bases. The germline gives CDR1 LGHNT, CDR2 FRNRAP. This chain's CDR3 is CASGNPETGGGFDTQYF. The CDR3 DNA sequence: TGTGCTAGTGGCAACCCCGAGACAGGGGGGGGTTTCGATACGCAGTATTTT.

The V call is TRBV2, the J call TRBJ2-1; no reliable D call. Trimming removed 11 bases at V and 15 bases at J, with 14 bases between. The length of the CDR3 is 9 residues. The V gene's germline CDR1 is SNHLY and CDR2 FYNNEI. This chain's CDR3 is CAAGLVRFF. CDR3 nucleotides: TGTGCCGCTGGGCTAGTTCGGTTCTTC.

The CDR3 region has the DNA TGTGCCAGCAGCTTATCGCCCCACAGAGATCGGAACACCGGGGAGCTGTTTTTT. This translates into CASSLSPHRDRNTGELFF. V is TRBV7-3 and J is TRBJ2-2; D remains unclear. The germline V gene encodes CDR1 SGHTA and CDR2 FQGTGA. CDR3 length: 18 amino acids. Trimming took off 2 bases at V and 1 base at J, with 17 bases between the two ends.

V usage is TRBV7-3 and J usage is TRBJ2-2; 8 nucleotides line up with TRBD2. CDR3 length equals 16 residues. Germline V gene data show CDR1 as SGHTA and CDR2 as FQGTGA. The J segment lost 4 bases and the V segment lost 4 bases, leaving 8 bases of the junction unmatched. CDR3: CASSSPAGGRTGELFF. For the CDR3, the DNA is TGTGCCAGCAGCTCACCCGCGGGGGGCCGCACCGGGGAGCTGTTTTTT.

This clone occurred once. This chain joins TRBV27 and TRBJ1-2, with D possibly matching TRBD1 (5 bases). Germline lookup yields CDR1 MNHEY and CDR2 SMNVEV (reference sequence). The CDR3 length is 16 residues. V gave up 3 bases and J gave up 2 bases, with 16 bases separating them. The CDR3 region has the DNA TGTGCCAGCAGTTTGTTAGTTGCAGGGTTGAACTATGGCTACACCTTC. Encoded protein: CASSLLVAGLNYGYTF.

The gene calls are TRBV2 and TRBJ1-6, with D maybe TRBD1 (6 bases). The CDR3 consists of 14 residues. CDR1 is SNHLY, CDR2 FYNNEI, per germline. V was trimmed by 5 bases and J by 6 bases, leaving 11 bases between them. CDR3 in DNA: TGTGCCAGCAGTTTAGGGACAAGTAATTCACCCCTCCACTTT. It translates to CASSLGTSNSPLHF.

The CDR3 DNA reads as TGTGCCAGCAGCGTTGAGAACGGGGGGCGGGAGCAGTTCTTC. Translating gives CASSVENGGREQFF. The genes are TRBV9 and TRBJ2-1, with TRBD2 as a possible D gene (7 bases). V gave up 2 bases and J gave up 10 bases, with 16 bases separating them. This CDR3 region has 14 residues. Germline V gene sequence: CDR1 SGDLS, CDR2 YYNGEE.

This clone was detected only once. The CDR3 sequence is CAWRGQLYTEAFF. The CDR3 nucleotides are TGTGCCTGGAGGGGACAATTGTACACTGAAGCTTTCTTT. The chain carries TRBV30 and TRBJ1-1, with D possibly being TRBD1 (6 bases). V was cut by 3 bases and J by 3 bases, with 11 bases left in between. CDR3 length equals 13 residues. From germline, CDR1 is GTSNPN and CDR2 SVGIG (reference sequence).

In DNA, the CDR3 is TGTGCCAGCAGCGACCCACGGGGGGGCTACAATGAGCAGTTCTTC. Translation: CASSDPRGGYNEQFF. The rearrangement links TRBV5-6 to TRBJ2-1; TRBD2 aligns across 8 bases. This CDR3 spans 15 amino acids. Unmatched junction bases numbered 6, after V lost 4 bases and J lost 3 bases. Germline values: CDR1 SGHDT, CDR2 YYEEEE.

This clone was found once. Other DNA sequences in this sample translate to the same CDR3. The rearrangement links TRBV29-1 to TRBJ1-2, with D tentatively TRBD1 (6 bases). Trimming cost V 7 bases and J 8 bases, with 26 bases left between them. Germline V gene data show CDR1 as SQVTM and CDR2 as ANQGSEA. The CDR3 spans 15 residues. CDR3 sequence: CSEWTGGSRGGGYTF. The CDR3 DNA sequence: TGCAGCGAATGGACCGGGGGCTCCCGGGGGGGAGGCTACACCTTC.

The V gene is TRBV14, the J gene TRBJ2-1, with D possibly being TRBD1 (6 bases). The CDR3 has 14 residues. V shed 4 bases and J shed 4 bases, with 11 bases lying between them. CDR1 SGHDN and CDR2 FVKESK come from the germline V gene. The CDR3 nucleotides are TGTGCCAGCAGCCCGAGACAGGATTACAATGAGCAGTTCTTC. This codes for CASSPRQDYNEQFF.

The chain uses TRBV6-1 and TRBJ2-7; D call uncertain. The ends were cut back, 0 bases at V and 5 bases at J, with 11 bases in the middle. This CDR3 spans 14 amino acids. Germline V gives CDR1 MNHNS, CDR2 SASEGT. CDR3 coding DNA: TGTGCCAGCAGTGAAGCGGGTATTACAGACGAGCAGTACTTC. It specifies CASSEAGITDEQYF.

This chain links TRBV19 with TRBJ2-7; 9 nucleotides align to TRBD2. With V trimmed by 6 bases and J by 0 bases, 3 bases remained unmatched. The CDR3 has 14 residues. The germline V gene encodes CDR1 LNHDA and CDR2 SQIVND (reference sequence). CDR3 DNA: TGTGCCAGTAGCCCAGCGGGGGGCTCCTACGAGCAGTACTTC. It yields the protein CASSPAGGSYEQYF.

The CDR3 bases are TGTGCTCTGTCGTCGGCGGGCGGACAGGGGCCCTACAATGAGCAGTTCTTC. It translates to CALSSAGGQGPYNEQFF. V usage is TRBV21-1 and J usage is TRBJ2-1; TRBD1 is the table's D call, not checked against the DNA. TRBV21-1 is recorded as a pseudogene. The CDR3 contains 17 residues.

The chain couples TRBV19 to TRBJ2-7; D possibly corresponds to TRBD1 (6 bases). The germline V and J ends were trimmed by 10 bases and 0 bases, with 16 bases remaining between them. The CDR3 has 14 residues. CDR1 is LNHDA, CDR2 SQIVND, per germline (reference sequence). For the CDR3, the DNA is TGTGCCACCGGGACAAGTCAGACCTCCTACGAGCAGTACTTC. Encoded protein: CATGTSQTSYEQYF. The variable domain in full, completed from reference TRBV19 and TRBJ2-7, reads DGGITQSPKYLFRKEGQNVTLSCEQNLNHDAMYWYRQDPGQGLRLIYYSQIVNDFQKGDIAEGYSVSREKKESFPLTVTSAQKNPTAFYLCATGTSQTSYEQYFGPGTRLTVT.